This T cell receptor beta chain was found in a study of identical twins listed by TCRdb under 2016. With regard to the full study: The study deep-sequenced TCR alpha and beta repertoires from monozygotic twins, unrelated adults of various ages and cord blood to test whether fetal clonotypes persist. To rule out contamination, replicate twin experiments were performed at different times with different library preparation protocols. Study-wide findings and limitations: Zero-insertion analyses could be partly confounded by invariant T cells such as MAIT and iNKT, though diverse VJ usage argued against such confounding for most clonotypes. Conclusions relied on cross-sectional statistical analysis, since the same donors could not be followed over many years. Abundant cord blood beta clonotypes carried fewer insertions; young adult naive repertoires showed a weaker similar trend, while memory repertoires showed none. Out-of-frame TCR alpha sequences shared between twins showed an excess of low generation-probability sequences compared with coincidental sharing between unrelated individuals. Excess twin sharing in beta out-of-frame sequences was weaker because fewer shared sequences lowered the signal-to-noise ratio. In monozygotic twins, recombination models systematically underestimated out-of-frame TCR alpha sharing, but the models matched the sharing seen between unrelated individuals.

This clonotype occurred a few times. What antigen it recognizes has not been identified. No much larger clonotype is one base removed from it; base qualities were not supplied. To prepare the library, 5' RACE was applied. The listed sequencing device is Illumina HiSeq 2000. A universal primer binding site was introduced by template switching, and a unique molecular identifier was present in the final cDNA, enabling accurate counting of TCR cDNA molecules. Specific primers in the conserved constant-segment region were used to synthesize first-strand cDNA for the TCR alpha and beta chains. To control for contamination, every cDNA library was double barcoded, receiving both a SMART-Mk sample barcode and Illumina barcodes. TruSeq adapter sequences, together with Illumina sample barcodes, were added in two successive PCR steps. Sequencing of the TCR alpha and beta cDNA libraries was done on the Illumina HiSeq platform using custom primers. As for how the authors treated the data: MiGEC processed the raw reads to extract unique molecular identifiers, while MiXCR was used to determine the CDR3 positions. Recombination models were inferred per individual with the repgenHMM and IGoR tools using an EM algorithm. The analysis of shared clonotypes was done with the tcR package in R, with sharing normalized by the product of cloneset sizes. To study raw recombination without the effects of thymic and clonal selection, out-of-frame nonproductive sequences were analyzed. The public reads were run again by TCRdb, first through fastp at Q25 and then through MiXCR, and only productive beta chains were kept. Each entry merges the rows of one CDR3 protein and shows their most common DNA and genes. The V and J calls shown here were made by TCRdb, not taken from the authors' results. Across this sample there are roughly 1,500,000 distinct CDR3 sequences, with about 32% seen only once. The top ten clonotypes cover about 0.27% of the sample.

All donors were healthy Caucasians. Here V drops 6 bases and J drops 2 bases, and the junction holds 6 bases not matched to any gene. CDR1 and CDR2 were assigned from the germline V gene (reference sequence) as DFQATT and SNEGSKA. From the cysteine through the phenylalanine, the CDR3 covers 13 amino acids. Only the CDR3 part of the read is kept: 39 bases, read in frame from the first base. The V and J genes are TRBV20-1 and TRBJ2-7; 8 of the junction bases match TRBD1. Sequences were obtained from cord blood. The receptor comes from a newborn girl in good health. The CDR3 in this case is CSATGQGPYEQYF. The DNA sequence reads TGCAGTGCGACCGGACAGGGTCCCTACGAGCAGTACTTC.